A single sample is the source of the 24 T cell receptor beta chains below, sequenced in a study of shared clonotypes between healthy human individuals. TCRdb's copy holds only in-frame clones and misses some; the assay was immunoSEQ multiplex PCR. The sample shows millions of clones, approximately 94% of them seen only once. Naive-designated CD8 cells lacked CD45RO, were positively enriched for CCR7, and omitted terminally differentiated effector memory CD45RA+ cells. Sequencing used naive CD8+ T cells sorted from blood. The source of these receptors is a man younger than 30 in good health.

V usage is TRBV14 and J usage is TRBJ2-4, with TRBD2 matching over 8 bases. Germline assignment: CDR1 SGHDN and CDR2 FVKESK. V lost 1 base to trimming and J lost 0 bases; unmatched junction nucleotides: 5. This CDR3 is built from 17 residues. DNA of the CDR3: TGTGCCAGCAGCCAAGGCGGGGGGACCTTAGCCAAAAACATTCAGTACTTC. It codes for CASSQGGGTLAKNIQYF. Supplemented by reference TRBV14 and TRBJ2-4, the full variable domain reads EAGVTQFPSHSVIEKGQTVTLRCDPISGHDNLYWYRRVMGKEIKFLLHFVKESKQDESGMPNNRFLAERTGGTYSTLKVQPAELEDSGVYFCASSQGGGTLAKNIQYFGAGTRLSVL.

Comment on this clone: Other DNA sequences in the sample encode the same CDR3. CDR3 coding DNA: TGTGCCAGCAGCTTAGGCACAGAAGAGACCCAGTACTTC. Its protein is CASSLGTEETQYF. This chain uses TRBV13 with TRBJ2-5; D is uncertain. V lost 0 bases, J lost 3 bases, and 5 bases lay in between. The CDR3 has 13 amino acids. CDR1 and CDR2 from the germline V gene are PRHDT and FYEKMQ (reference sequence).

The chain links TRBV5-1 to TRBJ1-1; 10 nucleotides align to TRBD1. CDR3 length equals 15 residues. V trimming: 4 bases; J trimming: 1 base; junction bases outside the gene matches: 4. CDR1 and CDR2 (germline): SGHRS, YFSETQ. This CDR3 is CASSAGTGANTEAFF. Written as DNA, the CDR3 is TGCGCCAGCAGCGCCGGGACAGGGGCGAACACTGAAGCTTTCTTT.

This clone occurred once. The chain recombines TRBV11-2 with TRBJ1-1, with D perhaps TRBD1 (6 bases). CDR1 and CDR2 (germline): SGHAT, FQNNGV. The V end lost 5 bases, the J end lost 1 base, and 17 bases lay between the germline ends. This CDR3 contains 16 residues. The CDR3 reads CASSQPYRARNTEAFF. The CDR3 nucleotides read TGTGCCAGCAGCCAACCCTACAGGGCTCGGAACACTGAAGCTTTCTTT.

To note about this clone: The sample holds other DNA sequences that translate to the same CDR3. This chain links TRBV29-1 with TRBJ2-2; unclear D gene. Between the trimmed V and J ends, which lost 6 bases and 1 base, there was a span of 9 bases. This CDR3 has 13 residues. CDR1 is SQVTM and CDR2 is ANQGSEA in the germline V gene. Written as DNA, the CDR3 is TGCAGCGTGCCCCGACAGAACACCGGGGAGCTGTTTTTT. It specifies CSVPRQNTGELFF.

In DNA form, the CDR3 reads TGTGCCAGCAGCGGGGAGAGCGGGAGTTTCGCAGATACGCAGTATTTT. Amino acids: CASSGESGSFADTQYF. The genes are TRBV9 and TRBJ2-3; the match to TRBD2 covers 8 bases. V was pared by 3 bases and J by 4 bases, with 10 bases of the junction left unmatched. This CDR3 has 16 amino acids. The V gene's germline CDR1 is SGDLS and CDR2 YYNGEE. The variable domain in full, completed from reference TRBV9 and TRBJ2-3, reads DSGVTQTPKHLITATGQRVTLRCSPRSGDLSVYWYQQSLDQGLQFLIQYYNGEERAKGNILERFSAQQFPDLHSELNLSSLELGDSALYFCASSGESGSFADTQYFGPGTRLTVL.

This clone appeared once. The chain is built from TRBV10-1 and TRBJ2-7; D gene unclear. The CDR3 totals 11 residues. Trimming took 11 bases from V and 2 from J, leaving 10 bases between them. In germline, CDR1 is WNHNN, CDR2 SYGVQD (reference sequence). Written as DNA, the CDR3 is TGCGCCCCCCCGCTACCCTACGAGCAGTACTTC. Translation gives CAPPLPYEQYF.

The chain couples TRBV2 to TRBJ1-2; D perhaps matches TRBD1 (5 bases). Germline CDR1 is SNHLY and CDR2 is FYNNEI. V lost 6 bases, J lost 12 bases, and 11 bases lay in between. The CDR3 has 10 amino acids. Here the CDR3 DNA reads TGTGCCAGCAGCGATGGGGGGAACACCTTC. Encoded protein: CASSDGGNTF.

The J gene is TRBJ2-1, the V gene TRBV9, with TRBD2 matching 9 bases. Germline CDR1 and CDR2: SGDLS and YYNGEE. V shed 6 bases and J 2 bases; nucleotides not matched to a gene: 6. The CDR3 has 15 residues. CDR3 sequence: CASTRREGTYNEQFF. DNA of the CDR3: TGTGCCAGCACCAGGCGGGAGGGAACCTACAATGAGCAGTTCTTC.

The genes are TRBV7-3 and TRBJ2-7; D gene ambiguous. The CDR3 extends over 16 amino acids. CDR1 and CDR2 (germline): SGHTA, FQGTGA. V lost 5 bases and J lost 3, with 20 bases in between. This chain's CDR3 is CASSPSSGEVFYEQYF. DNA for the CDR3: TGTGCCAGCAGCCCTTCCTCGGGTGAGGTATTCTACGAGCAGTACTTC.

V and J are TRBV5-1 and TRBJ2-5; D gene ambiguous. Germline-derived CDR1 and CDR2 are SGHRS and YFSETQ. The ends were cut back, 0 bases at V and 7 bases at J, with 10 bases in the middle. The CDR3 spans 13 residues. The CDR3 spells CASSLAPLGTQYF. CDR3 sequence (DNA): TGCGCCAGCAGCTTGGCCCCCTTAGGGACCCAGTACTTC.

J is TRBJ2-7 and V is TRBV12-1. TRBV12-1 is a pseudogene. The CDR3 length is 11 residues. The CDR3 sequence: CASHTSYEQYF. The CDR3 nucleotides are TGTGCCAGCCATACCTCCTACGAGCAGTACTTC.

The V and J genes are TRBV4-2 and TRBJ1-1; D is ambiguous. V was pared by 0 bases and J by 7 bases, with 9 bases between. The CDR3 spans 13 residues. Germline V CDR1 and CDR2: LGHNA, YNFKEQ. The CDR3 spells CASSQDVGDEAFF. Written as DNA, the CDR3 is TGTGCCAGCAGCCAAGATGTCGGGGATGAAGCTTTCTTT.

This chain links TRBV11-2 with TRBJ1-5, with 7 positions matching TRBD1. Per germline, CDR1 SGHAT and CDR2 FQNNGV. V lost 6 bases, J lost 3 bases, and 8 bases stayed unmatched. The CDR3 has 15 amino acids. CDR3 sequence: CASRLTGDPNQPQHF. CDR3 in DNA: TGTGCCAGCAGACTAACAGGGGACCCCAATCAGCCCCAGCATTTT.

V usage is TRBV6-1 and J usage is TRBJ1-3; possibly TRBD1 for D (6 bases). CDR1 MNHNS and CDR2 SASEGT come from the germline V gene. The CDR3 covers 17 residues. The V end was cut by 2 bases, the J end by 2 bases, with 16 bases between. The CDR3 protein is CASSEWIQGRTGNTIYF. CDR3 nucleotide sequence: TGTGCCAGCAGTGAATGGATACAGGGTCGGACTGGAAACACCATATATTTT.

This chain links TRBV4-1 with TRBJ2-1; tentatively, D is TRBD2 (5 bases). V lost 0 bases, J lost 10 bases, and 13 bases lay in between. The CDR3 contains 14 residues. The germline V gene encodes CDR1 MGHRA and CDR2 YSYEKL. CDR3 sequence: CASSQEPDSTEQFF. CDR3 bases: TGCGCCAGCAGCCAAGAACCGGACTCAACCGAGCAGTTCTTC.

The CDR3 DNA sequence: TGTGCCAGCAGTTTGGTCCTAGGTAATGAGCAGTTCTTC. It translates to CASSLVLGNEQFF. The chain recombines TRBV28 with TRBJ2-1; D is uncertain. Germline V gene sequence: CDR1 MDHEN, CDR2 SYDVKM. The CDR3 is 13 residues long. Trimming pared 3 bases from V and 7 bases from J, leaving 10 bases between.

The genes are TRBV27 and TRBJ1-2; D possibly corresponds to TRBD1 (5 bases). V was trimmed by 6 bases and J by 7 bases, leaving 15 bases between them. From germline, CDR1 is MNHEY and CDR2 SMNVEV (reference sequence). This CDR3 spans 13 amino acids. This CDR3 is CASRGVELSGYTF. For the CDR3, the DNA is TGTGCCAGCAGGGGGGTAGAGCTCTCTGGCTACACCTTC.

The J gene is TRBJ1-2, the V gene TRBV4-1; unclear D gene. CDR3 length equals 14 residues. CDR1 is MGHRA, CDR2 YSYEKL, per germline. V lost 3 bases, J lost 3 bases, and 11 bases lay in between. The CDR3 sequence is CASSQIPDDYGYTF. As DNA, the CDR3 is TGCGCCAGCAGCCAGATCCCCGACGACTATGGCTACACCTTC.

This clone was detected only once. This sample also contains other DNA sequences that code for the same CDR3. V usage is TRBV9 and J usage is TRBJ1-1; perhaps TRBD1 as D (5 bases). CDR1 SGDLS and CDR2 YYNGEE come from the germline V gene. V was clipped by 5 bases and J by 1 base, with 9 bases between them. This CDR3 region has 13 residues. The CDR3 DNA is TGTGCCAGCAGTTCCCAGGGGAACACTGAAGCTTTCTTT. This gives the protein CASSSQGNTEAFF.

This chain connects TRBV7-2 to TRBJ2-5; maybe TRBD1 (6 bases). The CDR3 is made up of 14 amino acids. Deletions cut 4 bases from V and 3 bases from J, with 12 bases between. The germline V gene encodes CDR1 SGHTA and CDR2 FQGNSA. The CDR3 DNA follows: TGTGCCAGCAGCTATTTTGCAGGGGAAGAGACCCAGTACTTC. Translated, it gives CASSYFAGEETQYF.

The chain carries TRBV4-1 and TRBJ2-7; possibly TRBD1 for D (6 bases). V was clipped by 3 bases and J by 0 bases, with 15 bases between them. The V gene's germline CDR1 is MGHRA and CDR2 YSYEKL. The CDR3 is 16 residues long. In DNA form, the CDR3 reads TGCGCCAGCAGCCAGAAACAGGGTCTGAGCTCCTACGAGCAGTACTTC. Translated: CASSQKQGLSSYEQYF.

The J gene is TRBJ2-5, the V gene TRBV2; 14 nucleotides agree with TRBD2. The J segment lost 2 bases and the V segment lost 1 base, leaving 3 bases of the junction unmatched. The CDR3 extends over 17 amino acids. Germline-derived CDR1 and CDR2 are SNHLY and FYNNEI. CDR3: CASSEVGLAGDQETQYF. The CDR3 nucleotides are TGTGCCAGCAGTGAAGTGGGACTAGCGGGGGATCAAGAGACCCAGTACTTC.

With regard to this clone: The germline gene is not matched at one end of the junction; a read error may be the cause. The rearrangement joins TRBV11-2 to TRBJ1-6; D uncertain. The CDR3 has 14 amino acids. The germline V gene has CDR1 SGHAT and CDR2 FQNNGV. For the CDR3, the DNA is TGTGCCAGCAGCTTCCTCTCCAATAATTCACCCCTCCACTTT. It specifies CASSFLSNNSPLHF.